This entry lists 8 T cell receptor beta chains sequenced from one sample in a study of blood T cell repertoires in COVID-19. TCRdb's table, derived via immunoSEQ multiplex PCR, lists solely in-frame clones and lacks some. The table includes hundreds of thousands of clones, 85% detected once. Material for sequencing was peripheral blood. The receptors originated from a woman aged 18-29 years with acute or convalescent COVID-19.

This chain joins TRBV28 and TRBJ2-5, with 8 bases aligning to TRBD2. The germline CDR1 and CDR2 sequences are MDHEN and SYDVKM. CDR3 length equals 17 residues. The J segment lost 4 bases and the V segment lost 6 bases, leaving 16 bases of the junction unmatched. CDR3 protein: CASRAYRLARKGETQYF. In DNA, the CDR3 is TGTGCCAGCAGAGCCTACCGACTAGCGAGAAAGGGAGAGACCCAGTACTTC.

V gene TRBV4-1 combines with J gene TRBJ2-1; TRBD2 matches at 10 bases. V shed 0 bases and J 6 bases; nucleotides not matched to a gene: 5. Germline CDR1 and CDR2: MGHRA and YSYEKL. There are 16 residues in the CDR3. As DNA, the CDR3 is TGCGCCAGCAGCCAAGATCGGGCTAGCGGGGGCAATGAGCAGTTCTTC. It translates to CASSQDRASGGNEQFF.

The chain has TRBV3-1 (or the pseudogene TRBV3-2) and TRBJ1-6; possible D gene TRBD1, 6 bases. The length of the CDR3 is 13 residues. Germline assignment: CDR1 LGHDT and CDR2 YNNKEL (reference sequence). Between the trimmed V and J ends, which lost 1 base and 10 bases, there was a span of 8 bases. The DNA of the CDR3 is TGTGCCAGCAGCCAAGGGACAGAGTCACCCCTCCACTTT. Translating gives CASSQGTESPLHF.

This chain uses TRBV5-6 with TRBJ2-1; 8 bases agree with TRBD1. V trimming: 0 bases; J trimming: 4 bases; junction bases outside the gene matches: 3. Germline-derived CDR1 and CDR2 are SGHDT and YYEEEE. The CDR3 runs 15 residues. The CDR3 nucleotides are TGTGCCAGCAGCTTGGGACAGGGGCCTTACAATGAGCAGTTCTTC. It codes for CASSLGQGPYNEQFF.

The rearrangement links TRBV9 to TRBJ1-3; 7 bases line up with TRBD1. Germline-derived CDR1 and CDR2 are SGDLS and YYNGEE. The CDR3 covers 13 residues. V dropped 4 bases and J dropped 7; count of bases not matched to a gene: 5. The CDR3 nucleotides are TGTGCCAGCAGCCCACAGGGGAAGAACACCATATATTTT. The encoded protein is CASSPQGKNTIYF.

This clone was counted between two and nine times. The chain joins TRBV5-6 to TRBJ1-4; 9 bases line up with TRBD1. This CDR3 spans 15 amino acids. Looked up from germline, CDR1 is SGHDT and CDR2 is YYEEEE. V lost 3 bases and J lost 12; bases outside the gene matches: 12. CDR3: CASSSQGARRAQLFF. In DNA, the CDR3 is TGTGCCAGCAGCTCACAGGGGGCGCGTAGGGCTCAACTGTTTTTT.

This CDR3 reads CASSSAGTGSLFFHF. In DNA form, the CDR3 reads TGTGCCAGCAGCTCGGCCGGGACAGGGAGCCTCTTTTTCCACTTT. The chain links TRBV6-2 or TRBV6-3 to TRBJ1-6, with 9 bases that match TRBD1. CDR3 size: 15 residues. The germline V gene has CDR1 MNHEY and CDR2 SVGEGT. The trim removed 6 bases at V and 17 bases at J, leaving 17 bases unmatched.

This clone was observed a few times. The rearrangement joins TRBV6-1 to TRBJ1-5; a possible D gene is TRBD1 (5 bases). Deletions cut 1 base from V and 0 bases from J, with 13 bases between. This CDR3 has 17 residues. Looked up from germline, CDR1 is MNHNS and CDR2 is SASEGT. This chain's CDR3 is CASSEGAGVYSNQPQHF. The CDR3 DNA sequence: TGTGCCAGCAGTGAAGGAGCGGGGGTTTATAGCAATCAGCCCCAGCATTTT.